Listed below are T cell receptor beta chains from one sample, sequenced in a study of CD8 T cells in ankylosing spondylitis. TCRdb redid the calling of the 5' RACE reads with MiXCR, one entry per CDR3 protein. The profile covers about 360,000 distinct CDR3 sequences, with 20% to 25% appearing a single time and around 13% taken by the ten largest. Sequences were obtained from blood, either unsorted or a sorted T cell fraction (not recorded which). The source of these receptors is a male donor with ankylosing spondylitis or in good health (not recorded which). CDR3s include the opening cysteine and the closing phenylalanine or tryptophan. A D gene is named only where the DNA matches it firmly. Clone size is stated in some rows and not others, as once, few, many or a class when expanded.

cdr3_aa: CASSLAPVEKGGSYEQYF
cdr3_nt: TGTGCCAGCAGCTTAGCGCCAGTGGAGAAAGGGGGGAGCTACGAGCAGTACTTC
clone_size: many
v_call: TRBV7-8
j_call: TRBJ2-7
d_call: NA

cdr3_aa: CASSARTYEQYF
cdr3_nt: TGTGCCAGCAGCGCCCGAACCTACGAGCAGTACTTC
clone_size: NA
v_call: TRBV5-6
j_call: TRBJ2-7
d_call: NA

cdr3_aa: CASSQESIVGTANTGELFF
cdr3_nt: TGTGCCAGCAGCCAAGAGTCCATTGTCGGGACAGCGAACACCGGGGAGCTGTTTTTT
clone_size: NA
v_call: TRBV3-1
j_call: TRBJ2-2
d_call: TRBD1

cdr3_aa: CASSLVGTGHEQYF
cdr3_nt: TGTGCCAGCAGTTTGGTAGGGACAGGCCACGAGCAGTACTTC
clone_size: NA
v_call: TRBV12-3/TRBV12-4
j_call: TRBJ2-7
d_call: TRBD1

cdr3_aa: CASSPGAGFSYNEQFF
cdr3_nt: TGTGCCAGCAGCCCCGGGGCGGGGTTCTCCTACAATGAGCAGTTCTTC
clone_size: few
v_call: TRBV7-3
j_call: TRBJ2-1
d_call: NA

cdr3_aa: CASSFVGGPDTQYF
cdr3_nt: TGTGCCAGCAGTTTTGTTGGGGGGCCAGATACGCAGTATTTT
clone_size: NA
v_call: TRBV12-3/TRBV12-4
j_call: TRBJ2-3
d_call: NA

cdr3_aa: CASSQLYGVETQYF
cdr3_nt: TGCGCCAGCAGCCAACTCTACGGCGTAGAGACCCAGTACTTC
clone_size: few
v_call: TRBV4-1
j_call: TRBJ2-5
d_call: NA

cdr3_aa: CASSLVGQGGTDTQYF
cdr3_nt: TGTGCCAGCAGTTTAGTGGGACAGGGAGGCACAGATACGCAGTATTTT
clone_size: many
v_call: TRBV12-3/TRBV12-4
j_call: TRBJ2-3
d_call: TRBD1

cdr3_aa: CASSLVQGVAYEQYF
cdr3_nt: TGTGCCAGCAGTTTAGTACAGGGTGTCGCCTACGAGCAGTACTTC
clone_size: NA
v_call: TRBV28
j_call: TRBJ2-7
d_call: NA

cdr3_aa: CASSFRGVPEQYF
cdr3_nt: TGTGCCAGCAGCTTTCGAGGGGTCCCCGAGCAGTACTTC
clone_size: NA
v_call: TRBV5-5
j_call: TRBJ2-7
d_call: NA

cdr3_aa: CASADSGELFF
cdr3_nt: TGTGCCAGTGCGGACAGCGGGGAGCTGTTTTTT
clone_size: few
v_call: TRBV12-3/TRBV12-4
j_call: TRBJ2-2
d_call: NA

cdr3_aa: CASSEQDRGLFAGELFF
cdr3_nt: TGTGCCAGCAGTGAACAGGACAGGGGATTGTTCGCCGGGGAGCTGTTTTTT
clone_size: NA
v_call: TRBV2
j_call: TRBJ2-2
d_call: TRBD1

cdr3_aa: CASSPLPGASYNEQFF
cdr3_nt: TGTGCCAGCAGTCCCCTCCCGGGAGCCTCCTACAATGAGCAGTTCTTC
clone_size: many
v_call: TRBV12-3/TRBV12-4
j_call: TRBJ2-1
d_call: NA

cdr3_aa: CASSWDALPSYEQYF
cdr3_nt: TGCGCCAGCAGTTGGGATGCTCTTCCCTCCTACGAGCAGTACTTC
clone_size: NA
v_call: TRBV10-2
j_call: TRBJ2-7
d_call: NA

cdr3_aa: CASSYKGYTEAFF
cdr3_nt: TGTGCCAGCAGTTATAAGGGATACACTGAAGCTTTCTTT
clone_size: NA
v_call: TRBV27
j_call: TRBJ1-1
d_call: NA

cdr3_aa: CAISDPEGPNTGELFF
cdr3_nt: TGTGCCATCAGTGACCCCGAGGGTCCGAACACCGGGGAGCTGTTTTTT
clone_size: few
v_call: TRBV10-3
j_call: TRBJ2-2
d_call: NA

cdr3_aa: CASSSHPGQGREQFF
cdr3_nt: TGTGCCAGCAGCTCGCATCCGGGACAGGGTAGGGAGCAGTTCTTC
clone_size: few
v_call: TRBV7-9
j_call: TRBJ2-1
d_call: TRBD1

cdr3_aa: CASTASGGPPGTQYF
cdr3_nt: TGTGCCAGCACCGCTAGCGGGGGCCCTCCTGGGACCCAGTACTTC
clone_size: NA
v_call: TRBV5-6
j_call: TRBJ2-5
d_call: TRBD2

cdr3_aa: CASYGPWGQGSTGELFF
cdr3_nt: TGTGCCAGCTACGGACCGTGGGGTCAGGGGAGCACCGGGGAGCTGTTTTTT
clone_size: NA
v_call: TRBV2
j_call: TRBJ2-2
d_call: NA

cdr3_aa: CASRSPGGRTYEQYF
cdr3_nt: TGTGCCAGCAGGAGCCCGGGGGGCAGGACCTACGAGCAGTACTTC
clone_size: few
v_call: TRBV28
j_call: TRBJ2-7
d_call: NA

cdr3_aa: CASSSSPDPEAFF
cdr3_nt: TGTGCCAGCAGCTCTTCCCCCGACCCTGAAGCTTTCTTT
clone_size: NA
v_call: TRBV5-5
j_call: TRBJ1-1
d_call: NA

cdr3_aa: CASSLLSGPEQFF
cdr3_nt: TGTGCCAGCAGCCTGTTATCGGGCCCAGAGCAGTTCTTC
clone_size: NA
v_call: TRBV27
j_call: TRBJ2-1
d_call: NA

cdr3_aa: CASRGGRETQYF
cdr3_nt: TGTGCCAGCAGGGGGGGGCGGGAGACCCAGTACTTC
clone_size: NA
v_call: TRBV25-1
j_call: TRBJ2-5
d_call: NA

cdr3_aa: CASSHNLAGGPLGTDTQYF
cdr3_nt: TGTGCCAGCAGCCATAACCTAGCGGGGGGGCCTTTAGGCACAGATACGCAGTATTTT
clone_size: NA
v_call: TRBV28
j_call: TRBJ2-3
d_call: TRBD2

cdr3_aa: CASSLAPLRGEVF
cdr3_nt: TGTGCCAGCAGCTTAGCCCCACTAAGGGGCGAGGTTTTT
clone_size: NA
v_call: TRBV11-2
j_call: TRBJ2-2
d_call: NA

cdr3_aa: CSARGTLSPGQYF
cdr3_nt: TGCAGTGCTAGGGGGACCCTGAGCCCTGGGCAGTACTTC
clone_size: NA
v_call: TRBV20-1
j_call: TRBJ2-7
d_call: NA

cdr3_aa: CASSSGTGGEFF
cdr3_nt: TGTGCCAGCAGCTCTGGTACAGGGGGCGAGTTCTTC
clone_size: NA
v_call: TRBV7-9
j_call: TRBJ2-1
d_call: TRBD1

cdr3_aa: CASSQLTNSNTEAFF
cdr3_nt: TGCGCCAGCAGCCAGTTGACTAACTCGAACACTGAAGCTTTCTTT
clone_size: few
v_call: TRBV4-1
j_call: TRBJ1-1
d_call: NA

cdr3_aa: CASRNLRGTQYF
cdr3_nt: TGTGCCAGCAGGAATTTACGGGGCACGCAGTATTTT
clone_size: few
v_call: TRBV6-5
j_call: TRBJ2-3
d_call: NA

cdr3_aa: CSARGGGTEYQPQHF
cdr3_nt: TGCAGTGCTAGGGGGGGCGGGACGGAGTATCAGCCCCAGCATTTT
clone_size: few
v_call: TRBV20-1
j_call: TRBJ1-5
d_call: NA

cdr3_aa: CASSHTGGITDTQYF
cdr3_nt: TGTGCCAGCAGCCATACAGGGGGTATCACAGATACGCAGTATTTT
clone_size: NA
v_call: TRBV12-3/TRBV12-4
j_call: TRBJ2-3
d_call: TRBD1

cdr3_aa: CASSFGDRGAYEQYF
cdr3_nt: TGTGCCAGCAGTTTCGGAGACAGGGGAGCCTACGAGCAGTACTTC
clone_size: few
v_call: TRBV6-5
j_call: TRBJ2-7
d_call: TRBD1

cdr3_aa: CATRLLIEETQYF
cdr3_nt: TGTGCCACCAGATTACTAATTGAGGAGACCCAGTACTTC
clone_size: few
v_call: TRBV15
j_call: TRBJ2-5
d_call: NA

cdr3_aa: CASSFSGGVYNEQFF
cdr3_nt: TGTGCCAGCAGTTTCTCGGGGGGGGTCTACAATGAGCAGTTCTTC
clone_size: once
v_call: TRBV12-3/TRBV12-4
j_call: TRBJ2-1
d_call: TRBD2

cdr3_aa: CASSPGTTRGQETQYF
cdr3_nt: TGTGCCAGCAGCCCCGGGACTACCCGAGGCCAAGAGACCCAGTACTTC
clone_size: NA
v_call: TRBV3-1
j_call: TRBJ2-5
d_call: TRBD2

cdr3_aa: CASSNPGQGTYGYTF
cdr3_nt: TGCGCCAGCAGCAACCCAGGACAGGGTACCTATGGCTACACCTTC
clone_size: NA
v_call: TRBV5-1
j_call: TRBJ1-2
d_call: TRBD1

cdr3_aa: CASSPWDRGYEQYF
cdr3_nt: TGTGCCAGCAGCCCCTGGGACAGGGGCTACGAGCAGTACTTC
clone_size: many
v_call: TRBV7-9
j_call: TRBJ2-7
d_call: TRBD1

cdr3_aa: CAGSVGSSGSYEQYF
cdr3_nt: TGTGCCGGCAGCGTAGGGTCCTCTGGCTCCTACGAGCAGTACTTC
clone_size: once
v_call: TRBV9
j_call: TRBJ2-7
d_call: NA

cdr3_aa: CASSTLNTEAFF
cdr3_nt: TGTGCCAGCAGTACCCTGAACACTGAAGCTTTCTTT
clone_size: NA
v_call: TRBV27
j_call: TRBJ1-1
d_call: NA

cdr3_aa: CASSSRGEPQHF
cdr3_nt: TGTGCCAGCAGCTCCCGTGGGGAGCCCCAGCATTTT
clone_size: NA
v_call: TRBV7-9
j_call: TRBJ1-5
d_call: NA

cdr3_aa: CASSYRTGDGSGYTF
cdr3_nt: TGTGCCAGCAGTTACCGGACAGGGGATGGGAGCGGCTACACCTTC
clone_size: NA
v_call: TRBV6-5
j_call: TRBJ1-2
d_call: TRBD1

cdr3_aa: CATSDLGYEQYF
cdr3_nt: TGTGCCACCAGTGATTTGGGTTACGAGCAGTACTTC
clone_size: many
v_call: TRBV24-1
j_call: TRBJ2-7
d_call: NA

cdr3_aa: CASSFLAGSPGEQYF
cdr3_nt: TGTGCCAGCAGTTTCCTAGCGGGGTCACCGGGCGAGCAGTACTTC
clone_size: NA
v_call: TRBV12-3/TRBV12-4
j_call: TRBJ2-7
d_call: TRBD2

cdr3_aa: CASSVFLILAGAPSGANVLTF
cdr3_nt: TGTGCCAGCAGCGTCTTCCTGATTCTAGCGGGGGCTCCCTCTGGGGCCAACGTCCTGACTTTC
clone_size: NA
v_call: TRBV9
j_call: TRBJ2-6
d_call: TRBD2

cdr3_aa: CASSSLGQGQETQYF
cdr3_nt: TGTGCCAGCAGCTCCCTCGGGCAGGGACAAGAGACCCAGTACTTC
clone_size: NA
v_call: TRBV7-9
j_call: TRBJ2-5
d_call: NA

cdr3_aa: CASSDSRQTYEQYF
cdr3_nt: TGCGCCAGCAGCGACTCAAGACAAACCTACGAGCAGTACTTC
clone_size: NA
v_call: TRBV5-1
j_call: TRBJ2-7
d_call: NA

cdr3_aa: CASSFGTIFYEQYF
cdr3_nt: TGTGCCAGCAGTTTCGGGACTATCTTCTACGAGCAGTACTTC
clone_size: NA
v_call: TRBV6-2/TRBV6-3
j_call: TRBJ2-7
d_call: TRBD2

cdr3_aa: CSGRRDSQETQYF
cdr3_nt: TGCAGCGGCCGACGGGACAGTCAAGAGACCCAGTACTTC
clone_size: few
v_call: TRBV29-1
j_call: TRBJ2-5
d_call: TRBD1

cdr3_aa: CASSKVEGAAYEQYF
cdr3_nt: TGTGCCAGCAGCAAAGTGGAGGGGGCCGCGTACGAGCAGTACTTC
clone_size: NA
v_call: TRBV21-1
j_call: TRBJ2-7
d_call: NA

cdr3_aa: CASSQGQGTYNEQFF
cdr3_nt: TGTGCCAGCAGCCAAGGACAGGGGACCTACAATGAGCAGTTCTTC
clone_size: many
v_call: TRBV14
j_call: TRBJ2-1
d_call: TRBD1

cdr3_aa: CSGLGTASTDTQYF
cdr3_nt: TGCAGCGGCCTCGGGACAGCCTCCACAGATACGCAGTATTTT
clone_size: NA
v_call: TRBV29-1
j_call: TRBJ2-3
d_call: TRBD1

cdr3_aa: CASSSSRVSYEQYF
cdr3_nt: TGTGCCAGCAGCAGCAGTCGGGTCTCCTACGAGCAGTACTTC
clone_size: NA
v_call: TRBV12-3/TRBV12-4
j_call: TRBJ2-7
d_call: NA

cdr3_aa: CASSLTGGQFF
cdr3_nt: TGTGCCAGCAGTTTGACAGGGGGGCAGTTCTTC
clone_size: few
v_call: TRBV12-3/TRBV12-4
j_call: TRBJ2-1
d_call: TRBD1

cdr3_aa: CASSLAGGRDTQYF
cdr3_nt: TGTGCCAGCAGTTTAGCGGGGGGGCGGGATACGCAGTATTTT
clone_size: few
v_call: TRBV12-3/TRBV12-4
j_call: TRBJ2-3
d_call: NA

cdr3_aa: CASSLRDYYTDTQYF
cdr3_nt: TGTGCCAGCAGCCTCCGGGACTACTACACAGATACGCAGTATTTT
clone_size: few
v_call: TRBV7-6
j_call: TRBJ2-3
d_call: TRBD2

cdr3_aa: CSARAAVYQPQHF
cdr3_nt: TGCAGTGCTAGAGCTGCGGTTTATCAGCCCCAGCATTTT
clone_size: few
v_call: TRBV20-1
j_call: TRBJ1-5
d_call: NA

cdr3_aa: CASSPGLAGITGELFF
cdr3_nt: TGTGCCAGCAGTCCAGGACTAGCCGGTATCACCGGGGAGCTGTTTTTT
clone_size: few
v_call: TRBV12-3/TRBV12-4
j_call: TRBJ2-2
d_call: TRBD2